Listed below are T cell receptor beta chains from one sample, sequenced in a study of T cells in Graves' hyperthyroidism and ophthalmopathy. TCRdb recomputed calls from the multiplex PCR reads with MiXCR, one row per CDR3 protein. The sample includes approximately 400,000 distinct CDR3 sequences, about 14% of them seen just once. Specimen: blood. The receptors originated from a young man with Graves' hyperthyroidism that later progressed to Graves' ophthalmopathy. Each CDR3 is given with its conserved first and last residue. The D gene is left open where the match is weak. The size of a clone is reported for some rows only, either as once, few or many, or as a class for expanded clones.

j_call: TRBJ1-1; d_call: NA; clone_size: many; v_call: TRBV20-1; cdr3_aa: CSVPSPGDGNTEAFF; cdr3_nt: TGCAGTGTTCCGAGCCCCGGGGATGGGAACACTGAAGCTTTCTTT
j_call: TRBJ1-4; d_call: TRBD1; clone_size: few; v_call: TRBV19; cdr3_aa: CASSIRTGEKLFF; cdr3_nt: TGTGCCAGTAGTATACGGACAGGTGAAAAACTGTTTTTT
j_call: TRBJ1-5; d_call: NA; clone_size: many; v_call: TRBV7-8; cdr3_aa: CASSLGNSGQPQHF; cdr3_nt: TGTGCCAGCAGCTTAGGGAACTCGGGTCAGCCCCAGCATTTT
j_call: TRBJ2-7; d_call: TRBD2; clone_size: NA; v_call: TRBV6-1; cdr3_aa: CASVAGVTYEQYF; cdr3_nt: TGTGCCAGCGTAGCGGGGGTGACCTACGAGCAGTACTTC
j_call: TRBJ1-2; d_call: TRBD1; clone_size: many; v_call: TRBV11-2; cdr3_aa: CASSLDLGGAESYTF; cdr3_nt: TGTGCCAGCAGCTTAGATTTAGGGGGCGCGGAAAGCTACACCTTC
j_call: TRBJ2-1; d_call: NA; clone_size: NA; v_call: TRBV4-1; cdr3_aa: CANSQKKGSEQFF; cdr3_nt: TGCGCCAACAGCCAAAAAAAAGGGAGTGAGCAGTTCTTC
j_call: TRBJ2-7; d_call: TRBD1; clone_size: NA; v_call: TRBV5-4; cdr3_aa: CASSQGTGGSYEQYF; cdr3_nt: TGTGCCAGCAGCCAAGGGACAGGGGGATCCTACGAGCAGTACTTC
j_call: TRBJ1-2; d_call: NA; clone_size: NA; v_call: TRBV10-3; cdr3_aa: CAISEDGGSGYTF; cdr3_nt: TGTGCCATCAGTGAAGATGGGGGTTCTGGCTACACCTTC
j_call: TRBJ2-1; d_call: TRBD2; clone_size: NA; v_call: TRBV7-2; cdr3_aa: CASSLATSGASLGNEQFF; cdr3_nt: TGTGCCAGCAGCTTAGCGACTAGCGGGGCCTCCCTCGGCAATGAGCAGTTCTTC
j_call: TRBJ2-1; d_call: TRBD2; clone_size: many; v_call: TRBV2; cdr3_aa: CASDGTSGGSSYNEQFF; cdr3_nt: TGTGCCAGCGACGGGACTAGCGGGGGGAGCTCCTACAATGAGCAGTTCTTC
j_call: TRBJ2-6; d_call: TRBD1; clone_size: many; v_call: TRBV12-3/TRBV12-4; cdr3_aa: CASSLEQGAISGANVLTF; cdr3_nt: TGTGCCAGCAGTTTGGAGCAGGGGGCAATTTCTGGGGCCAACGTCCTGACTTTC
j_call: TRBJ1-1; d_call: NA; clone_size: many; v_call: TRBV20-1; cdr3_aa: CSARKRHWNTEAFF; cdr3_nt: TGCAGTGCTAGGAAGAGACACTGGAACACTGAAGCTTTCTTT
j_call: TRBJ1-2; d_call: TRBD1; clone_size: few; v_call: TRBV24-1; cdr3_aa: CATSDSLDRDGYTF; cdr3_nt: TGTGCCACCAGTGATTCATTAGACAGGGACGGCTACACCTTC